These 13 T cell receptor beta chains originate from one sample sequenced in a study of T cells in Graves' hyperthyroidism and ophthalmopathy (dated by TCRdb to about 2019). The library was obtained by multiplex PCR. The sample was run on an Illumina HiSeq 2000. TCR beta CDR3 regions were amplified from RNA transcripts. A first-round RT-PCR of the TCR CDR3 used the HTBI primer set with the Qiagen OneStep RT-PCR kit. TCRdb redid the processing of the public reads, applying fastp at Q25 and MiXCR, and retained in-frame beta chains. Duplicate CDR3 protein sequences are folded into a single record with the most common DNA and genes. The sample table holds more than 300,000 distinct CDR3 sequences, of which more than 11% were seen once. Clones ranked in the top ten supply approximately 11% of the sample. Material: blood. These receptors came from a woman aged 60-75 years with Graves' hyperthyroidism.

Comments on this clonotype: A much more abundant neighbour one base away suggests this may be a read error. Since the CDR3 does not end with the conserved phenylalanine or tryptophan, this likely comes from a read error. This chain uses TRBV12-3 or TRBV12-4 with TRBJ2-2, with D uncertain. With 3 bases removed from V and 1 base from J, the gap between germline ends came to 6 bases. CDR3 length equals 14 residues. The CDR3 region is CASSFGRNTGELFS. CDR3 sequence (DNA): TGTGCCAGCAGTTTCGGTCGGAACACCGGGGAGCTGTTTTCT.

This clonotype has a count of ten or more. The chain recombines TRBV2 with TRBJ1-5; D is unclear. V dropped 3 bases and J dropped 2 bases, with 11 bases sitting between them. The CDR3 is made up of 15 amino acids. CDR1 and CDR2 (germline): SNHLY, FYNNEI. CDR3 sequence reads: CASSEDFTGNQPQHF. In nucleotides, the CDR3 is TGTGCCAGCAGTGAGGATTTCACAGGCAATCAGCCCCAGCATTTT.

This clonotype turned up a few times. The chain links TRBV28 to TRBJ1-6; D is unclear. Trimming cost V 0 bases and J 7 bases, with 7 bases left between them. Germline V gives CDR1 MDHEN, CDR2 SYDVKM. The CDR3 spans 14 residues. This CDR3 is CASSLWRGNSPLHF. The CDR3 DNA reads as TGTGCCAGCAGTTTATGGCGCGGGAATTCACCCCTCCACTTT.

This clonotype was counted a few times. The CDR3 protein is CASSPYGGEQFF. CDR3 sequence (DNA): TGTGCCAGCAGTCCCTACGGGGGGGAGCAGTTCTTC. The genes are TRBV12-3 or TRBV12-4 and TRBJ2-1, with 7 positions matching TRBD2. This CDR3 comprises 12 residues. J gave up 10 bases and V 5 bases, and 5 bases lay outside the gene matches.

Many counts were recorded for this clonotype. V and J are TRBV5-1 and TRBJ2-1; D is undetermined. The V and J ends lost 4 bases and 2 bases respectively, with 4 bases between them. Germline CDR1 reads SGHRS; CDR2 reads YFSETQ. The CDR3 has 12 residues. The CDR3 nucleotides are TGCGCCAGCAGCAACACCTACAATGAGCAGTTCTTC. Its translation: CASSNTYNEQFF.

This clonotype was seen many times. The CDR3 bases are TGCGCCAGCAGCTTGTATGACAGGGGTGAGGAAGCTTTCTTT. Amino acids: CASSLYDRGEEAFF. The chain has TRBV5-1 and TRBJ1-1; TRBD1 agrees at 8 bases. The CDR3 consists of 14 residues. Per the germline V gene, CDR1 is SGHRS and CDR2 is YFSETQ. Trimming removed 1 base from V and 8 bases from J; junction bases left unmatched: 7.

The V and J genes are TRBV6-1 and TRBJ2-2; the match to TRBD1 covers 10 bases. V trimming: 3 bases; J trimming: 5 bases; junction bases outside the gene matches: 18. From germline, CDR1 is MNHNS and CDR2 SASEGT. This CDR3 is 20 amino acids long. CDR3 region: CASSENELSLRDRGTGELFF. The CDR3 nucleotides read TGTGCCAGCAGTGAGAACGAACTAAGTCTCCGGGACAGGGGAACCGGGGAGCTGTTTTTT.

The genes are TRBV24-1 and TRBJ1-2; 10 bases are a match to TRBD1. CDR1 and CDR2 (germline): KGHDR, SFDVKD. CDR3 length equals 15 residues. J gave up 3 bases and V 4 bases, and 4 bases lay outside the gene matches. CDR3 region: CATSDPGTGDYGYTF. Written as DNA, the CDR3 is TGTGCCACCAGTGACCCCGGGACAGGGGACTATGGCTACACCTTC.

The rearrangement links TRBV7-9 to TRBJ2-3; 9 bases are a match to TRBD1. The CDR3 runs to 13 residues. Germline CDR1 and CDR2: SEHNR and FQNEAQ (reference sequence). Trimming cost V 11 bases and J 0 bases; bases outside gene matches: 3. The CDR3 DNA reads TGTGCCGGGGGGACAGGGAGCACAGATACGCAGTATTTT. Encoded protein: CAGGTGSTDTQYF.

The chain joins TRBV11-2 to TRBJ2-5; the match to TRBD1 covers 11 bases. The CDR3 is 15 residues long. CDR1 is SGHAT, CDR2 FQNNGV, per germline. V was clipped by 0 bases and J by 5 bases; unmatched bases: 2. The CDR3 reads CASSLDGDRGETQYF. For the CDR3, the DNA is TGTGCCAGCAGCTTAGACGGGGACAGGGGGGAGACCCAGTACTTC.

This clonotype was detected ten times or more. CDR3 protein: CASSSPVTGHYGYTF. CDR3 in DNA: TGTGCCAGCAGTTCACCCGTCACAGGGCACTATGGCTACACCTTC. V and J are TRBV12-3 or TRBV12-4 and TRBJ1-2; possible D gene TRBD1, 6 bases. The V end was cut by 4 bases, the J end by 3 bases, with 15 bases between. This CDR3 spans 15 amino acids.

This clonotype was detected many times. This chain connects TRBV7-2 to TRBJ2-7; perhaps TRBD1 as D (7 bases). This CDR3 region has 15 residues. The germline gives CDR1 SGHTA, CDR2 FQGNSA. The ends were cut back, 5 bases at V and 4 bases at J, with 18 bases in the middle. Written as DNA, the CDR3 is TGTGCCAGCAGCCCTATACTGGCAGGGGGGTACGAGCAGTACTTC. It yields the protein CASSPILAGGYEQYF.

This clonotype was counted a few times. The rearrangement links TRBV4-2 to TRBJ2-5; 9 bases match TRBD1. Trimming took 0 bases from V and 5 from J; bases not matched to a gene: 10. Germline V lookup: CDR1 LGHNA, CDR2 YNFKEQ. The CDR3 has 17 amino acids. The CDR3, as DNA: TGTGCCAGCAGCCAAGAAATGGTCGGGACAGGGTTGGAGACCCAGTACTTC. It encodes CASSQEMVGTGLETQYF.